The entry below gives a single T cell receptor (beta chain) sequence along with its context. Its antigen is unidentified. This record belongs to a study of blood T cells in healthy people across ages. Regarding the study as a whole: Estimated diversity that came from one million T cells was considered an underestimate.

A second 7 to 11 cycle PCR used barcoded and J-beta primers. Using its own MiXCR run on the 5' RACE reads, TCRdb lists one record per CDR3 protein. The repertoire holds 1 million or so distinct CDR3 sequences, with roughly a quarter as singletons. Trimming took off 1 base at V and 4 bases at J, with 13 bases between the two ends. Germline V gene data show CDR1 as SGHVS and CDR2 as FNYEAQ. The CDR3 contains 16 residues. This sample was also put to use in a study of T cells of mothers and their children. That work adds: Sequencing returned over 9 million TCR beta CDR3 reads per mother and approximately 3 million per child. T cell clones that were persistent and microchimeric went undetected.

The sequenced material came from blood. This clonotype was sampled from a girl between 2 and 10 years old in good health. The rearrangement uses TRBV7-6 and TRBJ2-2, with D possibly TRBD2 on 5 matching bases. CDR3 DNA: TGTGCCAGCAGCTTAGTTTATCTAGGGAGCACCGGGGAGCTGTTTTTT. Protein product: CASSLVYLGSTGELFF. Full variable domain (rest looked up from reference TRBV7-6 and TRBJ2-2): GAGVSQSPRYKVTKRGQDVALRCDPISGHVSLYWYRQALGQGPEFLTYFNYEAQQDKSGLPNDRFSAERPEGSISTLTIQRTEQRDSAMYRCASSLVYLGSTGELFFGEGSRLTVL.